This entry lists 20 T cell receptor beta chains sequenced from one sample in a study of blood T cell repertoires in COVID-19. Method: immunoSEQ multiplex PCR; TCRdb's copy keeps in-frame clones and lacks some. Seen here are roughly 220,000 clones, about 88% observed once, and the top ten hold 2.9%. Sequencing input: peripheral blood. The receptor set was obtained from a man in his fifties or sixties who had recovered from COVID-19.

The V gene is TRBV7-8, the J gene TRBJ2-1; D unresolved. The V gene lost 2 bases and the J gene lost 3 bases, with 5 bases spanning the gap. The CDR3 is 13 amino acids. Germline V gives CDR1 SGHVS, CDR2 FQNEAQ. CDR3 amino acids: CASSLTNYNEQFF. In DNA, the CDR3 is TGTGCCAGCAGCTTAACTAACTACAATGAGCAGTTCTTC.

The chain joins TRBV6-4 to TRBJ2-5; 9 nucleotides match TRBD1. This CDR3 region has 15 residues. The J segment lost 5 bases and the V segment lost 6 bases, leaving 10 bases of the junction unmatched. In germline, CDR1 is MRHNA, CDR2 SNTAGT. The CDR3 is CASRETHRGQETQYF. DNA for the CDR3: TGTGCCAGCAGGGAGACACACAGGGGGCAGGAGACCCAGTACTTC.

A single count supports this clone. V usage is TRBV7-9 and J usage is TRBJ1-5, with TRBD1 matching over 8 bases. CDR1 and CDR2 (germline): SEHNR, FQNEAQ (reference sequence). V lost 9 bases to trimming and J lost 2 bases; unmatched junction nucleotides: 6. The CDR3 runs to 14 residues. The CDR3 loop reads CASSKDRGNQPQHF. In nucleotides, the CDR3 is TGTGCCAGTAGCAAGGACAGGGGCAATCAGCCCCAGCATTTT.

The chain recombines TRBV27 with TRBJ2-1; D gene ambiguous. The CDR3 is 16 residues long. Looked up from germline, CDR1 is MNHEY and CDR2 is SMNVEV (reference sequence). V lost 5 bases, J lost 0 bases, and 14 bases lay in between. The CDR3 reads CASSLLPTRSYNEQFF. In DNA form, the CDR3 reads TGTGCCAGCAGTCTACTACCGACTCGCTCCTACAATGAGCAGTTCTTC.

The chain combines TRBV19 with TRBJ2-7; TRBD2 matches at 9 bases. The V segment lost 5 bases and the J segment 4 bases; nucleotides outside the gene matches: 6. Looked up from germline, CDR1 is LNHDA and CDR2 is SQIVND (reference sequence). This CDR3 contains 14 residues. This CDR3 is CASSSGLAFYEQYF. The CDR3 region has the DNA TGTGCCAGTAGTTCGGGACTAGCATTTTACGAGCAGTACTTC.

This clone has only one observation. V usage is TRBV27 and J usage is TRBJ2-2; D is uncertain. Germline values: CDR1 MNHEY, CDR2 SMNVEV (reference sequence). The CDR3 is 14 amino acids. V was shortened by 4 bases and J by 5 bases, with 11 bases between the two germline ends. The CDR3 DNA reads as TGTGCCAGCAGTTCTGGGCTTGAAACCGGGGAGCTGTTTTTT. Its protein product is CASSSGLETGELFF.

Here the CDR3 DNA reads TGTGCCAGCAGCCCCCCGGTTAGTACCTTGAACTATGGCTACACCTTC. Protein sequence: CASSPPVSTLNYGYTF. The chain links TRBV3-1 (or the pseudogene TRBV3-2) to TRBJ1-2; D gene ambiguous. In germline, CDR1 is LGHDT, CDR2 YNNKEL (reference sequence). Trimming removed 4 bases from V and 2 bases from J, with 17 bases in between. There are 16 residues in the CDR3.

Points on this clone: This sample includes further DNA sequences coding for the same CDR3. The rearrangement joins TRBV28 to TRBJ2-7; 7 bases align to TRBD2. Looked up from germline, CDR1 is MDHEN and CDR2 is SYDVKM. The CDR3 sequence is 13 residues long. With V trimmed by 5 bases and J by 2 bases, 3 bases remained unmatched. CDR3 sequence (DNA): TGTGCCAGCAGTCCAGGGAGGGCCTACGAGCAGTACTTC. It translates to CASSPGRAYEQYF.

The chain is built from TRBV27 and TRBJ2-1; tentatively, D is TRBD2 (6 bases). Germline V lookup: CDR1 MNHEY, CDR2 SMNVEV (reference sequence). V was pared by 5 bases and J by 3 bases, with 17 bases between. The CDR3 is made up of 16 amino acids. The CDR3 bases are TGTGCCAGCAGTCGCCCCGGGACGGGGGTCTACAATGAGCAGTTCTTC. The encoded protein is CASSRPGTGVYNEQFF.

The rearrangement uses TRBV4-1 and TRBJ2-1; D might be TRBD1 (6 bases). Trimming left V 5 bases short and J 3 bases short, with 11 bases between. Germline V gene sequence: CDR1 MGHRA, CDR2 YSYEKL. The CDR3 contains 14 residues. CDR3 loop: CASSSPQGYNEQFF. The CDR3 bases are TGCGCCAGCAGCTCACCACAGGGCTACAATGAGCAGTTCTTC.

This sequence joins TRBV10-3 and TRBJ2-1; D possibly corresponds to TRBD1 (6 bases). This CDR3 spans 13 amino acids. In germline, CDR1 is ENHRY, CDR2 SYGVKD. Trimming took 6 bases from V and 9 from J, leaving 15 bases between them. DNA of the CDR3: TGTGCCATCAGCAGACAGGCCCTAGGTGAGCAGTTCTTC. Amino acid sequence: CAISRQALGEQFF.

V usage is TRBV7-2 and J usage is TRBJ1-5; D is unclear. The V end lost 5 bases, the J end lost 5 bases, and 13 bases lay between the germline ends. Per germline, CDR1 SGHTA and CDR2 FQGNSA. CDR3 size: 14 residues. The CDR3 region is CASSQEGTYQPQHF. Written as DNA, the CDR3 is TGTGCCAGCAGCCAGGAGGGCACGTATCAGCCCCAGCATTTT.

J is TRBJ1-2 and V is TRBV28; 11 nucleotides line up with TRBD1. The junction had 9 bases not matched to a gene; V was cut back by 6 bases and J by 6 bases. The V gene's germline CDR1 is MDHEN and CDR2 SYDVKM. This CDR3 comprises 15 residues. The CDR3 here is CASRGGTGGLNGYTF. In nucleotides, the CDR3 is TGTGCCAGCAGAGGCGGGACAGGGGGATTGAATGGCTACACCTTC.

The gene calls are TRBV6-1 and TRBJ2-1, with D uncertain. CDR1 and CDR2 (germline): MNHNS, SASEGT. This CDR3 has 16 residues. The ends were cut back, 2 bases at V and 8 bases at J, with 19 bases in the middle. CDR3 region: CASSERIPGSWDEQFF. In nucleotides, the CDR3 is TGTGCCAGCAGTGAAAGGATCCCGGGTTCATGGGATGAGCAGTTCTTC.

The CDR3 sequence is CASGGTSGANVLTF. Written as DNA, the CDR3 is TGTGCCAGCGGAGGGACCTCTGGGGCCAACGTCCTGACTTTC. The rearrangement links TRBV14 to TRBJ2-6, with D perhaps matching TRBD2 (6 bases). V lost 8 bases to trimming and J lost 0 bases, with 8 bases between them. The germline V gene has CDR1 SGHDN and CDR2 FVKESK. The CDR3 loop spans 14 amino acids.

The rearrangement joins TRBV19 to TRBJ1-2; 9 nucleotides agree with TRBD1. The CDR3 has 16 amino acids. Trimming cost V 5 bases and J 8 bases; bases outside gene matches: 15. The germline V gene encodes CDR1 LNHDA and CDR2 SQIVND (reference sequence). The CDR3 reads CASSPPGTGSNRGYTF. Written as DNA, the CDR3 is TGTGCCAGTAGTCCCCCCGGGACAGGGAGTAATCGAGGCTACACCTTC.

The chain has TRBV7-8 and TRBJ1-3; possible D gene TRBD1, 6 bases. The germline V gene has CDR1 SGHVS and CDR2 FQNEAQ. This CDR3 is built from 18 residues. V shed 1 base and J shed 0 bases, with 16 bases lying between them. Here the CDR3 DNA reads TGTGCCAGCAGCTTAGTCGGGTTTGGACAGATCTCTGGAAACACCATATATTTT. This translates into CASSLVGFGQISGNTIYF. Variable domain in full (rest from reference TRBV7-8 and TRBJ1-3): GAGVSQSPRYKVAKRGQDVALRCDPISGHVSLFWYQQALGQGPEFLTYFQNEAQLDKSGLPSDRFFAERPEGSVSTLKIQRTQQEDSAVYLCASSLVGFGQISGNTIYFGEGSWLTVV.

The V and J genes are TRBV3-1 (or the pseudogene TRBV3-2) and TRBJ1-2; D call uncertain. Germline V lookup: CDR1 LGHDT, CDR2 YNNKEL (reference sequence). Trimming stripped 0 bases from V and 10 bases from J, with 9 bases between. This CDR3 spans 12 amino acids. As DNA, the CDR3 is TGTGCCAGCAGCCAAGACACCCGCGACTACACCTTC. This encodes CASSQDTRDYTF.

The V call is TRBV5-1, the J call TRBJ2-3; 10 bases match TRBD2. The CDR3 covers 19 residues. V trimming: 4 bases; J trimming: 1 base; junction bases outside the gene matches: 15. CDR1 and CDR2 (germline): SGHRS, YFSETQ. The CDR3 spells CASSPRTGGLAGGTDTQYF. In DNA form, the CDR3 reads TGCGCCAGCAGCCCCAGGACAGGTGGGCTAGCGGGAGGCACAGATACGCAGTATTTT.

The V gene is TRBV27, the J gene TRBJ2-2, with 10 bases aligning to TRBD1. V shed 6 bases and J 4 bases; nucleotides not matched to a gene: 5. This CDR3 is built from 15 residues. CDR1 is MNHEY, CDR2 SMNVEV, per germline (reference sequence). CDR3 nucleotides: TGTGCCAGCAGGACAGGGGGCGCCGGCACCGGGGAGCTGTTTTTT. Protein: CASRTGGAGTGELFF.